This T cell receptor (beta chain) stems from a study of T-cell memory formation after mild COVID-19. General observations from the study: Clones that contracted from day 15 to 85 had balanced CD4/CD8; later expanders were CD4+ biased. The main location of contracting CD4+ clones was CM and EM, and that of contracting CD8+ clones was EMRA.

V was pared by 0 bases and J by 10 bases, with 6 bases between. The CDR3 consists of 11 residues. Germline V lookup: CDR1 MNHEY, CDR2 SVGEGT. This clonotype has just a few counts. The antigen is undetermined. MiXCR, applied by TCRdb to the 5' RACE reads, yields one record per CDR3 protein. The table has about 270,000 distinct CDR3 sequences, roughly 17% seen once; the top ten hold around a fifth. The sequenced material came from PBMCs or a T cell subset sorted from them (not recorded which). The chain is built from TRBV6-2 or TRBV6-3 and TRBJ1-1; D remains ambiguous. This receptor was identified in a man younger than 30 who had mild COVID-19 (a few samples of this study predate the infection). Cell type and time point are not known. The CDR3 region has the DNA TGTGCCAGCAGTTACTCTGGTACAGCTTTCTTT. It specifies CASSYSGTAFF.